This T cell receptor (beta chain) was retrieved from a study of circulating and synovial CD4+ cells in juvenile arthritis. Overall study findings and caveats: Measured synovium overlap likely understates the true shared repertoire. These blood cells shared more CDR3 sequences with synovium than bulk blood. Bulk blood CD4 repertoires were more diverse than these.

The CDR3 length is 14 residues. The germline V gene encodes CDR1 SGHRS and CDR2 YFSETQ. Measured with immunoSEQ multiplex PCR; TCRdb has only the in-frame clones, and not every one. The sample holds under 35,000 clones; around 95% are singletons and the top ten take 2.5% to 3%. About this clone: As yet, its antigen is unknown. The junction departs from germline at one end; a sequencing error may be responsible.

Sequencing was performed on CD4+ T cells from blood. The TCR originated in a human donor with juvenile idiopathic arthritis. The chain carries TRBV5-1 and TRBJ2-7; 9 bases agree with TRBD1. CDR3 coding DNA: TGCGCCAGCAGTTTGGACAGGGGACCCTACGAGCAGTACTTC. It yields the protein CASSLDRGPYEQYF.